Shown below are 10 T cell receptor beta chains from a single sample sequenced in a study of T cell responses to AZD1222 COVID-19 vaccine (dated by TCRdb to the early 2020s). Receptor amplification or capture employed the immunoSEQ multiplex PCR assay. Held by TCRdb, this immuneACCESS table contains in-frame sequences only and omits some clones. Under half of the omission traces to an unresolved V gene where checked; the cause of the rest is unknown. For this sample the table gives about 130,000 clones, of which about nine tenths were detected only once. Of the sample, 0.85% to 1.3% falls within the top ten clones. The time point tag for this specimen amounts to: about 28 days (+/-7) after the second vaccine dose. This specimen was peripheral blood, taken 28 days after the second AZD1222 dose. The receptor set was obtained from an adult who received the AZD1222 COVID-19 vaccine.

The CDR3 DNA is TGTGCCAGCTCACCAGGGGGGGCTAATGAAAAACTGTTTTTT. As protein: CASSPGGANEKLFF. The chain is built from TRBV18 and TRBJ1-4, with D tentatively TRBD1 (5 bases). CDR3 size: 14 residues. V dropped 2 bases and J dropped 3 bases, with 7 bases sitting between them. The V gene's germline CDR1 is KGHSH and CDR2 LQKENI.

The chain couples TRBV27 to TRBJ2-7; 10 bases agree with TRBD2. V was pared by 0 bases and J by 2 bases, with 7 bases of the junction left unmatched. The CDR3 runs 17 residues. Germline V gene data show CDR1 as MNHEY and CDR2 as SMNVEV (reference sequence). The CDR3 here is CASSLSASGGPTYEQYF. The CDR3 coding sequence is TGTGCCAGCAGTTTATCGGCTAGCGGGGGCCCCACCTACGAGCAGTACTTC.

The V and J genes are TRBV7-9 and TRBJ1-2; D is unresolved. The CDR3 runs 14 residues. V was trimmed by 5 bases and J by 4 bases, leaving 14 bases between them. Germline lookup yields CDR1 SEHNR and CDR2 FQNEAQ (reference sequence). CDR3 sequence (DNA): TGTGCCAGCAGCCCCCAACACGAGGGCTATGGCTACACCTTC. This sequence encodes CASSPQHEGYGYTF.

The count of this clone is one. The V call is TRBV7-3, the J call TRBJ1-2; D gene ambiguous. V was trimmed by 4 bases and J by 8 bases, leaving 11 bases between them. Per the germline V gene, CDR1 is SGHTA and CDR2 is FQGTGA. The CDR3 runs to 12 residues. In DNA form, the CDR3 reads TGTGCCAGCAGCTCGGGTGGAGGAGGCTACACCTTC. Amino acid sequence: CASSSGGGGYTF.

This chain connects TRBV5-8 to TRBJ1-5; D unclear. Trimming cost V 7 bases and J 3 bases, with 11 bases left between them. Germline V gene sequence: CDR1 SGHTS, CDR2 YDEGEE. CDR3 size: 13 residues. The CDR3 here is CASGGQPNQPQHF. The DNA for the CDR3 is TGTGCCAGCGGTGGCCAGCCCAATCAGCCCCAGCATTTT.

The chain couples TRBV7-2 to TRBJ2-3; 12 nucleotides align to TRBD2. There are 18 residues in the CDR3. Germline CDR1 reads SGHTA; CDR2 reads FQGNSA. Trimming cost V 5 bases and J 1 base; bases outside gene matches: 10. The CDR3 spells CASSAGLLAGGRTDTQYF. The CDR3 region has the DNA TGTGCCAGCAGCGCCGGGCTACTAGCGGGGGGCCGCACAGATACGCAGTATTTT.

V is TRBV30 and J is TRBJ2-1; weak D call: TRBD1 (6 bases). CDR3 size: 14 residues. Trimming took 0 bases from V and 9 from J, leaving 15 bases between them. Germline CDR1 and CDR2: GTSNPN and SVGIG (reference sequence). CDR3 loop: CAWSVRRKGGEQFF. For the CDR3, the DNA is TGTGCCTGGAGTGTGCGCCGCAAAGGGGGTGAGCAGTTCTTC.

Here the CDR3 DNA reads TGTGCCAGCAGTTACGGACCTGAAGCTTTCTTT. Translated: CASSYGPEAFF. The chain recombines TRBV6-2 or TRBV6-3 with TRBJ1-1; no firm D call. V lost 2 bases to trimming and J lost 6 bases, with 4 bases between them. Per germline, CDR1 MNHEY and CDR2 SVGEGT. CDR3 size: 11 residues.

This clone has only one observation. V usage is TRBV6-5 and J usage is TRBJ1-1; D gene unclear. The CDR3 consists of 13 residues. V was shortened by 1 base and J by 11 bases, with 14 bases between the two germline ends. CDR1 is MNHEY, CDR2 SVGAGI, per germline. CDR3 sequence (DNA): TGTGCCAGCAGTTACTTGGGGTCGGGCTGGGCTTTCTTT. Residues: CASSYLGSGWAFF.

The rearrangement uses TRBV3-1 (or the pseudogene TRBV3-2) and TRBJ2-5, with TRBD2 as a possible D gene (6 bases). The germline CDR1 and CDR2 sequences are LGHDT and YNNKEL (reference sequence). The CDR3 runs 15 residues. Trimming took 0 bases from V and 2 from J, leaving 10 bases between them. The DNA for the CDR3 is TGTGCCAGCAGCCAAGATCGGAGGGAACAAGAGACCCAGTACTTC. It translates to CASSQDRREQETQYF.